This TCR beta chain is drawn from a study of CD8+ T cells in alopecia areata. The CDR3 has 13 residues. Trimming removed 0 bases from V and 4 bases from J, with 6 bases in between. Germline V gene lookup returns CDR1 MNHNY and CDR2 SVGAGI (reference sequence). Reverse transcribed after extraction, RNA yielded cDNA as the sequencing template. Produced via immunoSEQ multiplex PCR; TCRdb's table is partial and in-frame only. This sample has 200,000 to 250,000 clones, with around three fifths found just once. The sample's treatment: oral pan-JAK inhibitor, 5-10 mg twice daily. The specimen was CD4+ T cells sorted from blood, collected at week 4, from a patient treated with tofacitinib. The chain uses TRBV6-6 and TRBJ1-1, with no clear D. The TCR comes from a human donor with alopecia areata. The CDR3 sequence is CASSYSITTEAFF. CDR3 in DNA: TGTGCCAGCAGTTACTCGATCACCACTGAAGCTTTCTTT.